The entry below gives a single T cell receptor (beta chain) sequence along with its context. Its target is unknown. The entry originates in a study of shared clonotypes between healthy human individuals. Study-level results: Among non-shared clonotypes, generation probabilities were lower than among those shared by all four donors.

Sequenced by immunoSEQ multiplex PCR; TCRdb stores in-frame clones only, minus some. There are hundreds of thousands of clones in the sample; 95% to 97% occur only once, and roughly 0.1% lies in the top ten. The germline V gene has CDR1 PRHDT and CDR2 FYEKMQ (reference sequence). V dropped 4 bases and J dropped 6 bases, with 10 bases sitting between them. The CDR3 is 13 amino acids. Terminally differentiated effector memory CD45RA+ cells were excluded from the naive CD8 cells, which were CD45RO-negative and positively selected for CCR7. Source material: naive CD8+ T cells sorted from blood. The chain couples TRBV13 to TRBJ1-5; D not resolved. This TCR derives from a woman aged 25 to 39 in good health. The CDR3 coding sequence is TGTGCCAGCAGCTCGACCCTGGGTCAGCCCCAGCATTTT. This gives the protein CASSSTLGQPQHF.